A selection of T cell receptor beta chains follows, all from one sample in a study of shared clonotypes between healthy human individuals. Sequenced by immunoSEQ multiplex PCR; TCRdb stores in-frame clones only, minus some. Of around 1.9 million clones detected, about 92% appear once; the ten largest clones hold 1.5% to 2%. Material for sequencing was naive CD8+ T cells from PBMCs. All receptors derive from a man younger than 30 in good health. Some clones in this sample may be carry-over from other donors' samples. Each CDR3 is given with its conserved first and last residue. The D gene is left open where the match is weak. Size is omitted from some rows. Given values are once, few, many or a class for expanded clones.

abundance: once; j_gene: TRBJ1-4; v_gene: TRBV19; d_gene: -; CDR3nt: TGTGCCAGTAGAAACCTGCCGGGACAACTTCCTACCAACCCAGTTGCAACTAATGAAAAACTGTTTTTT; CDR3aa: CASRNLPGQLPTNPVATNEKLFF
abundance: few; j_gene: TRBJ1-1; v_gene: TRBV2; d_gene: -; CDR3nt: TGTGCCAGTCATCCAGGGGAAACTGAAGCTTTCTTT; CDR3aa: CASHPGETEAFF
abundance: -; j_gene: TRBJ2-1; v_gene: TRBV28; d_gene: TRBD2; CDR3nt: TGTGCCAGCAGTCAACGACTAGCGGGAAGGAATGAGCAGTTCTTC; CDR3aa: CASSQRLAGRNEQFF
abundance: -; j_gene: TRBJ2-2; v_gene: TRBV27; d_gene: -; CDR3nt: TGTGCCAGCAGTTCACAGGAAGTTAGGGGCACCGGGGAGCTGTTTTTT; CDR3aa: CASSSQEVRGTGELFF
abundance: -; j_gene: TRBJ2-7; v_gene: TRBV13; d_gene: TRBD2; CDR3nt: TGTGCCAGCAGGCCGGGGGCTAGCGGGAGACACGAGCAGTACTTC; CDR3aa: CASRPGASGRHEQYF
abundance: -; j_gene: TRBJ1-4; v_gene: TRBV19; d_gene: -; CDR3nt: TGTGCCAGTAGTATAGATTGGGCAGACCGAACTAATGAAAAACTGTTTTTT; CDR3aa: CASSIDWADRTNEKLFF
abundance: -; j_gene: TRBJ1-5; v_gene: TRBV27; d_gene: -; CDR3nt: TGTGCCAGCAGTTTAGGGCGGGTCGGGGGAAATCAGCCCCAGCATTTT; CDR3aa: CASSLGRVGGNQPQHF
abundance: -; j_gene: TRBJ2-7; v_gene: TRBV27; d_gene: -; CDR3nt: TGTGCCAGCAGTCCCAATGCCTACGAGCAGTACTTC; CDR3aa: CASSPNAYEQYF
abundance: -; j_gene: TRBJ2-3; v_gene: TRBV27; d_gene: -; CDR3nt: TGTGCCAGCAGTTTCATCCATAGCACAGATACGCAGTATTTT; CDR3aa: CASSFIHSTDTQYF
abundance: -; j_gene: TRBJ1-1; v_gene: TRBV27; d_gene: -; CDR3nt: TGTGCCAGCAGCCCTCTACAAGGCACTGAAGCTTTCTTT; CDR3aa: CASSPLQGTEAFF
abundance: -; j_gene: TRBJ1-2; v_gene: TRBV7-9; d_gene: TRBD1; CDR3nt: TGTGCCAGCAGCTCAGCCAGGGGGAACTATGGCTACACCTTC; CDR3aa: CASSSARGNYGYTF
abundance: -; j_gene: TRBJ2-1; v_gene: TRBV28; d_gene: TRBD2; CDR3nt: TGTGCCAGCAGTTTAACTAGCGGGTTCTCACCTTCCAATGAGCAGTTCTTC; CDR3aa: CASSLTSGFSPSNEQFF
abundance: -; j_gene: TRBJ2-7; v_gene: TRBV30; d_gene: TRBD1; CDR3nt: TGTGCCTGGAGCGGACAGGACGAGGCCAAGCAGTACTTC; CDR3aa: CAWSGQDEAKQYF
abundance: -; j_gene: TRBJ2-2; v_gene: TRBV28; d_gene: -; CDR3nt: TGTGCCAGCAGTTTATCCGGCACCGGGGAGCTGTTTTTT; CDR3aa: CASSLSGTGELFF
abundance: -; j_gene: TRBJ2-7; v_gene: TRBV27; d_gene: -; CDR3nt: TGTGCCAGCAGGGGCAGGGGCTTCACATTCGAGCAGTACTTC; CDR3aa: CASRGRGFTFEQYF
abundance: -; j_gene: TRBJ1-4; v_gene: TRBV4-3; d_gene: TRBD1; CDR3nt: TGCGCCAGCAGCCAAACGACAGGGCGTGGTGAAAAACTGTTTTTT; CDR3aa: CASSQTTGRGEKLFF
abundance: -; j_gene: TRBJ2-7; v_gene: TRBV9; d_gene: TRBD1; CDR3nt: TGTGCCAGCAGCCTAGGACAGGCGGGCGAGCAGTACTTC; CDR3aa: CASSLGQAGEQYF
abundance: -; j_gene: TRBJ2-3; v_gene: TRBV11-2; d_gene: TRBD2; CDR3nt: TGTGCCAGCAGCTCCCTACTAGCGGGAGGGGTCACAGATACGCAGTATTTT; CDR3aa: CASSSLLAGGVTDTQYF
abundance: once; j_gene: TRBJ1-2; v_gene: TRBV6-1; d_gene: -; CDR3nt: TGTGCCAGCAGTGAAGGTCGATGGTCGACTAACTATGGCTACACCTTC; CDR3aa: CASSEGRWSTNYGYTF
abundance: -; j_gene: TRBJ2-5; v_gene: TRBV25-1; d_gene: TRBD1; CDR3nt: TGTGCCAGCAGTGGGGACAGACAAGAGACCCAGTACTTC; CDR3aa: CASSGDRQETQYF
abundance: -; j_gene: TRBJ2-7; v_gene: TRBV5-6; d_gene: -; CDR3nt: TGTGCCAGCAGCTTGATGTTCTCCTACGAGCAGTACTTC; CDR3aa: CASSLMFSYEQYF
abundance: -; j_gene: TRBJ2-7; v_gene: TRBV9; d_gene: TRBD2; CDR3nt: TGTGCCAGCAGCAGCGGGGCCAACGAGCAGTACTTC; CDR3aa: CASSSGANEQYF
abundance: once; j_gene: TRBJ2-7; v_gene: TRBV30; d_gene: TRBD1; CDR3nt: TGTGCCTGGAGTGCCAGGGACAGGGCGGCCTCCTACGAGCAGTACTTC; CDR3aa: CAWSARDRAASYEQYF
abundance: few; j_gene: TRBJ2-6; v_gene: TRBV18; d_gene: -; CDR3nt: TGTGCCAGCTCACCAGAGGGGTCCAACGTCCTGACTTTC; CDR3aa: CASSPEGSNVLTF
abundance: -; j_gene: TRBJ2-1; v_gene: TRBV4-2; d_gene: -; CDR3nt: TGTGCCAGCAGCCAAGCTGAGTTGCGGAGGGGTGGGTATAATGAGCAGTTCTTC; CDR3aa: CASSQAELRRGGYNEQFF
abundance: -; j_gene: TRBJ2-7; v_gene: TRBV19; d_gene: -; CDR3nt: TGTGCCAGTAGCCCGACCAGTGCCTACGAGCAGTACTTC; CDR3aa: CASSPTSAYEQYF
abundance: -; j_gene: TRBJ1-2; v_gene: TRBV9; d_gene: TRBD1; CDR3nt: TGTGCCAGCAGCGGACGGGACAGACATGGCTACACCTTC; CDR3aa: CASSGRDRHGYTF
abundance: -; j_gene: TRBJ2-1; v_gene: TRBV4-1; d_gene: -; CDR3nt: TGCGCCAGCAGCCAAGGTACACCATTGTATGAGCAGTTCTTC; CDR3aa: CASSQGTPLYEQFF
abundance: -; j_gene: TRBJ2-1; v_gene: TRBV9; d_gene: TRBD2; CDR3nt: TGTGCCAGCAGCGGACCACTAGCGCTTGACAATGAGCAGTTCTTC; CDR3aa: CASSGPLALDNEQFF
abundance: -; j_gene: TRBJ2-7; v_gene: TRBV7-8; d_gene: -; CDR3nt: TGTGCCAGTCATCCGTTATCCTACGAGCAGTACTTC; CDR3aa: CASHPLSYEQYF
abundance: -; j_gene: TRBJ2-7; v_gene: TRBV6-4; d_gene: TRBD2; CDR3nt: TGTGCCAGCAGTGACAGGCTAGCGGGAGGACCTACCTACGAGCAGTACTTC; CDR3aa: CASSDRLAGGPTYEQYF
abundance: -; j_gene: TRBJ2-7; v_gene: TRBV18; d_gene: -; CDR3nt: TGTGCCAGCTCGGGTCTTGGGAACTCCTACGAGCAGTACTTC; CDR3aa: CASSGLGNSYEQYF
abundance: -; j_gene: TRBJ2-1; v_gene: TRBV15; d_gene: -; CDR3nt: TGTGCCACCAGCACAGGGGACGAAAGCAATGAGCAGTTCTTC; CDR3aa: CATSTGDESNEQFF
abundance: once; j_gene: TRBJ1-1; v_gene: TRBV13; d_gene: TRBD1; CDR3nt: TGTGCCAGCAGCCCCGCTCGGACAGGGGCTGAAGCTTTCTTT; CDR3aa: CASSPARTGAEAFF
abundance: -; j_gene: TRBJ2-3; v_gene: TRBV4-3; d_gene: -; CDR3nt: TGCGCCAGCAGCCAAGATCGATGGCGGGACACAGATACGCAGTATTTT; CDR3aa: CASSQDRWRDTDTQYF
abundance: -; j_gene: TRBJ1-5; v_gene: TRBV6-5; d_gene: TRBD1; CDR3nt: TGTGCCAGCCGTTCCGGGACAGGGGGCCCGAATCAGCCCCAGCATTTT; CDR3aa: CASRSGTGGPNQPQHF
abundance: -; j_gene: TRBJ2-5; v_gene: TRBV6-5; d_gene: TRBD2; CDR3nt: TGTGCCAGCAGCCGGACTAGCTGGGAGACCCAGTACTTC; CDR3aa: CASSRTSWETQYF
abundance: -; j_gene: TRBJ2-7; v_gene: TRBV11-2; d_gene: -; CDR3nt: TGTGCCAGCAGCGTTACGCTCACGGGAGAATCCCCCGAGCAGTACTTC; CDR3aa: CASSVTLTGESPEQYF
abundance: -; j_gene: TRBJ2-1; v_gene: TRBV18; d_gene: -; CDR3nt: TGTGCCAGCTCACCACCGATCTTTTTGAGGGTCTTCGGCGATGAGCAGTTCTTC; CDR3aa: CASSPPIFLRVFGDEQFF
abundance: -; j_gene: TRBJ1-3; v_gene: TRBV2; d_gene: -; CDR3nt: TGTGCCAGCAGTGAGGGACACCTGCTCTCTGGAAACACCATATATTTT; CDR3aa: CASSEGHLLSGNTIYF
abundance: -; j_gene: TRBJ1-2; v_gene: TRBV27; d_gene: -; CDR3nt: TGTGCCAGCAGTTTTGTCGGGGCAAATGGCTACACCTTC; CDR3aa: CASSFVGANGYTF
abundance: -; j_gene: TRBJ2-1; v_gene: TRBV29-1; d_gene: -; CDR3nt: TGCAGCGTTGCCCCAGGGAACTCCTACAATGAGCAGTTCTTC; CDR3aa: CSVAPGNSYNEQFF
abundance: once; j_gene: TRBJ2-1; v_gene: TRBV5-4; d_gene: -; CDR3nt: TGTGCCAGCAGCTTGGCCGCGTTGGCAGGGTACCACAATGAGCAGTTCTTC; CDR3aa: CASSLAALAGYHNEQFF
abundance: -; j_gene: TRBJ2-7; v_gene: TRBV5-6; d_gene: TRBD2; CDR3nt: TGTGCCAGCAGCTTGGGCGGGAGGCGACCCGGCGAGCAGTACTTC; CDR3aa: CASSLGGRRPGEQYF
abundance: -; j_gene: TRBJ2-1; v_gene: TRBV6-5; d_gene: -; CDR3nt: TGTGCCAGCAGTACAGGGCCCTACAATGAGCAGTTCTTC; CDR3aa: CASSTGPYNEQFF
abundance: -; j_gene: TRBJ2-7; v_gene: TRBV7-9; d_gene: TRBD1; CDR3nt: TGTGCCAGCAGCTTACCGGGACAGGGCAGCTCCTACGAGCAGTACTTC; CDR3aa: CASSLPGQGSSYEQYF